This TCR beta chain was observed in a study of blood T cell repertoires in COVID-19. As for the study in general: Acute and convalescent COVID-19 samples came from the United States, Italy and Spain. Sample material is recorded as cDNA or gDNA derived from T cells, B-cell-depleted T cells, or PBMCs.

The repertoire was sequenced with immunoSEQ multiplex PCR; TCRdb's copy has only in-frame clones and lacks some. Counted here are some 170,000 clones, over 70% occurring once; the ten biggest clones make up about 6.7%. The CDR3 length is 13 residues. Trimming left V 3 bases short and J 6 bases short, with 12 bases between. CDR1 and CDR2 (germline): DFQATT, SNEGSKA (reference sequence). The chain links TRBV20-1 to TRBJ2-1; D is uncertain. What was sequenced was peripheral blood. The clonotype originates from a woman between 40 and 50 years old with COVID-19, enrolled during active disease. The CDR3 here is CSASPSSRNEQFF. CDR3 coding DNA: TGCAGTGCTAGTCCCAGTTCCCGCAATGAGCAGTTCTTC.